Following are 13 T cell receptor beta chains from one sample sequenced in a study of T cells after yellow fever vaccination. TCRdb re-called the 5' RACE reads with MiXCR, one entry per CDR3 protein. The top ten hold approximately 19% of the sample, which has a few hundred thousand distinct CDR3 sequences, around 4.5% seen once. The source was PBMCs, collected 15 days after the yellow fever booster vaccination. The receptors here all came from a man aged 18 to 35 who received the YFV17D yellow fever vaccine.

The gene calls are TRBV20-1 and TRBJ2-7; TRBD2 matches at 9 bases. Trimming cost V 3 bases and J 7 bases; bases outside gene matches: 16. Looked up from germline, CDR1 is DFQATT and CDR2 is SNEGSKA (reference sequence). The CDR3 contains 16 residues. In nucleotides, the CDR3 is TGCAGTGCTAGCCGCCTCGGGGCTAGCGGGGCGGGAGAGCAGTACTTC. Translating gives CSASRLGASGAGEQYF.

This clonotype was counted ten times or more. The genes are TRBV21-1 and TRBJ1-2. TRBV21-1 is marked as a pseudogene. The CDR3 covers 12 residues. CDR3: CASQKNRFGYTF. In DNA form, the CDR3 reads TGTGCCAGCCAGAAGAACCGTTTTGGCTACACCTTC.

The sample holds a few counts of this clonotype. The rearrangement joins TRBV7-2 to TRBJ1-5; D ambiguous. This CDR3 comprises 15 residues. Trimming left V 5 bases short and J 4 bases short, with 15 bases between. Per germline, CDR1 SGHTA and CDR2 FQGNSA. CDR3: CASSPRVGSNQPQHF. The CDR3 region has the DNA TGTGCCAGCAGCCCGAGGGTGGGGTCTAATCAGCCCCAGCATTTT.

The sample holds a few counts of this clonotype. This chain links TRBV18 with TRBJ2-1, with D possibly matching TRBD2 (6 bases). The germline V and J ends were trimmed by 3 bases and 0 bases, with 9 bases remaining between them. The CDR3 contains 15 residues. Germline V gives CDR1 KGHSH, CDR2 LQKENI. For the CDR3, the DNA is TGTGCCAGCTCACCGAGCGGGTTCTCCTACAATGAGCAGTTCTTC. Residues: CASSPSGFSYNEQFF.

This clonotype was found many times. The chain employs TRBV27 and TRBJ1-5; unclear D gene. The CDR3 length is 14 residues. The V end was cut by 8 bases, the J end by 1 base, with 12 bases between. The germline V gene encodes CDR1 MNHEY and CDR2 SMNVEV (reference sequence). The chain's CDR3 is CASGFWWSNQPQHF. The CDR3 DNA is TGTGCCAGCGGATTCTGGTGGAGCAATCAGCCCCAGCATTTT.

This clonotype was seen many times. The rearrangement uses TRBV6-1 and TRBJ2-7; D not resolved. The CDR3 runs 13 residues. From germline, CDR1 is MNHNS and CDR2 SASEGT. Trimming left V 2 bases short and J 4 bases short, with 9 bases between. The DNA for the CDR3 is TGTGCCAGCAGTGAATCTAGTGGGTACGAGCAGTACTTC. Its protein is CASSESSGYEQYF.

This clonotype was detected only a few times. The chain joins TRBV4-1 to TRBJ2-5; the match to TRBD1 covers 7 bases. Germline CDR1 is MGHRA and CDR2 is YSYEKL. This CDR3 has 17 residues. The V gene end was trimmed by 0 bases and the J gene end by 5 bases; junction bases not matched to a gene: 12. The CDR3 loop reads CASSQDFGAGGPETQYF. The CDR3 DNA reads as TGCGCCAGCAGCCAAGATTTTGGTGCAGGGGGACCCGAGACCCAGTACTTC.

This clonotype was picked up many times. The gene calls are TRBV27 and TRBJ1-1; D uncertain. This CDR3 is 13 amino acids long. Germline V gene sequence: CDR1 MNHEY, CDR2 SMNVEV (reference sequence). The germline V and J ends were trimmed by 0 bases and 4 bases, with 6 bases remaining between them. This CDR3 is CASSLSVGTEAFF. The CDR3, as DNA: TGTGCCAGCAGTTTATCAGTGGGCACTGAAGCTTTCTTT.

Ten or more counts support this clonotype. This chain links TRBV3-1 with TRBJ2-4; 7 positions match TRBD2. CDR3 size: 13 residues. Germline CDR1 reads LGHDT; CDR2 reads YNNKEL (reference sequence). V dropped 4 bases and J dropped 6; count of bases not matched to a gene: 3. CDR3 sequence (DNA): TGTGCCAGCAGCCCCGGGGGGACAAACATTCAGTACTTC. Translation gives CASSPGGTNIQYF.

In this sample, this clonotype turned up a few times. The V gene is TRBV5-1, the J gene TRBJ2-1; 8 nucleotides align to TRBD1. The germline V gene encodes CDR1 SGHRS and CDR2 YFSETQ. The V gene end was trimmed by 2 bases and the J gene end by 8 bases; junction bases not matched to a gene: 9. This CDR3 is built from 15 residues. CDR3 DNA: TGCGCCAGCAGCTTTACCCAGGGGGCGCATTATGAGCAGTTCTTC. Its protein product is CASSFTQGAHYEQFF. Filled out from reference TRBV5-1 and TRBJ2-1, the complete variable domain reads KAGVTQTPRYLIKTRGQQVTLSCSPISGHRSVSWYQQTPGQGLQFLFEYFSETQRNKGNFPGRFSGRQFSNSRSEMNVSTLELGDSALYLCASSFTQGAHYEQFFGPGTRLTVL.

This clonotype came up many times. The chain uses TRBV12-3 or TRBV12-4 and TRBJ2-2, with a weak D call TRBD1 (6 bases). CDR3 length: 16 residues. V was trimmed by 4 bases and J by 5 bases, leaving 17 bases between them. For the CDR3, the DNA is TGTGCCAGCAGTTACCAGCAGGGGTCATGGACCGGGGAGCTGTTTTTT. Translated, it gives CASSYQQGSWTGELFF.

This clonotype was picked up many times. This rearrangement joins TRBV4-3 to TRBJ2-3; possibly TRBD1 or TRBD2 for D (5 bases each). The germline gives CDR1 LGHNA, CDR2 YSLEER. V lost 3 bases to trimming and J lost 5 bases, with 15 bases between them. The CDR3 spans 15 residues. CDR3 sequence: CASSQQWGMGDTQYF. The CDR3 nucleotides are TGCGCCAGCAGCCAGCAGTGGGGGATGGGAGATACGCAGTATTTT.

In this sample, this clonotype turned up many times. CDR3 residues: CASSRNLNTEAFF. The CDR3 nucleotides read TGTGCCAGCAGCCGCAACCTGAACACTGAAGCTTTCTTT. This chain connects TRBV6-6 to TRBJ1-1; D is ambiguous. Trimming removed 6 bases at V and 0 bases at J, with 8 bases between. The germline V gene has CDR1 MNHNY and CDR2 SVGAGI (reference sequence). The CDR3 totals 13 residues.